These 14 T cell receptor beta chains were all obtained from the same sample, sequenced in a study of cytomegalovirus exposure and HLA in healthy donors. The study ran its PCR with 60 Vbeta and 13 Jbeta primers. Produced via immunoSEQ multiplex PCR; TCRdb's table is partial and in-frame only. Here the sample spans roughly 60,000 clones, about 80% being singletons. Sequenced sample: PBMCs. These receptors all come from a man aged 30-40 years in good health and CMV-seronegative.

The V call is TRBV27, the J call TRBJ1-1; tentative D call: TRBD1 (5 bases). CDR3 size: 13 residues. Trimming left V 1 base short and J 8 bases short, with 11 bases between. CDR1 is MNHEY and CDR2 is SMNVEV in the germline V gene (reference sequence). The CDR3 DNA reads TGTGCCAGCAGTTTATGGGGCACCACCGAAGCTTTCTTT. It is translated as CASSLWGTTEAFF.

The chain links TRBV27 to TRBJ1-5; D unclear. Trimming left V 8 bases short and J 4 bases short, with 6 bases between. Germline loops: CDR1 MNHEY, CDR2 SMNVEV (reference sequence). There are 11 residues in the CDR3. CDR3 loop: CASGLNQPQHF. CDR3 nucleotide sequence: TGTGCCAGCGGCCTTAATCAGCCCCAGCATTTT.

This clone has only one observation. The rearrangement joins TRBV7-6 to TRBJ2-7; 14 bases fit TRBD2. TRBJ2-5 explains the end of the DNA better; the J call may be wrong. Germline-derived CDR1 and CDR2 are SGHVS and FNYEAQ. The length of the CDR3 is 16 residues. CDR3 residues: CASSSLTSGGEETQYF. The CDR3 DNA follows: TGTGCCAGCAGCTCGTTGACTAGCGGGGGGGAAGAGACCCAGTACTTC.

The chain has TRBV4-3 and TRBJ1-1; D gene uncertain. Germline CDR1 is LGHNA and CDR2 is YSLEER. V shed 4 bases and J shed 9 bases, with 15 bases lying between them. CDR3 length: 13 amino acids. Written as DNA, the CDR3 is TGCGCCAGCAGCCTGGACCCCGGAGGGAAAGCTTTCTTT. This translates into CASSLDPGGKAFF.

This chain joins TRBV27 and TRBJ1-2, with TRBD1 identical over 8 bases. The germline V gene has CDR1 MNHEY and CDR2 SMNVEV (reference sequence). The V segment lost 6 bases and the J segment 8 bases; nucleotides outside the gene matches: 8. This CDR3 is 13 amino acids long. The CDR3 sequence is CASSRQGLKGYTF. The CDR3 nucleotides are TGTGCCAGCAGCCGACAGGGGTTAAAGGGCTACACCTTC.

The chain joins TRBV6-8 to TRBJ1-6, with 8 bases lining up with TRBD1. The CDR3 has 18 amino acids. J was trimmed by 7 bases and V by 6 bases; bases with no gene match: 17. Germline V gene data show CDR1 as MNHGY and CDR2 as SAAAGT. CDR3 nucleotide sequence: TGTGCCAGCAGCCTACCTAGGACAGGGCAGGTTTGGAATTCACCCCTCCACTTT. Translated: CASSLPRTGQVWNSPLHF.

V is TRBV6-4 and J is TRBJ2-2, with 8 bases identical to TRBD1. CDR1 and CDR2 from the germline V gene are MRHNA and SNTAGT. The V and J ends lost 2 bases and 5 bases, in that order; junction bases with no gene match: 10. The CDR3 length is 17 residues. CDR3 in DNA: TGTGCCAGCAGTGACGGGGCCGGGGACAGGCCAACCGGGGAGCTGTTTTTT. Protein: CASSDGAGDRPTGELFF.

The chain is built from TRBV7-2 and TRBJ2-7; perhaps TRBD1 as D (6 bases). V was shortened by 6 bases and J by 4 bases, with 19 bases between the two germline ends. Germline assignment: CDR1 SGHTA and CDR2 FQGNSA. CDR3 length: 15 amino acids. CDR3 region: CASRTTGTSTYEQYF. DNA for the CDR3: TGTGCCAGCAGGACCACCGGGACATCAACTTACGAGCAGTACTTC.

This sequence joins TRBV7-9 and TRBJ1-5, with 10 bases aligning to TRBD1. Trimming cost V 5 bases and J 0 bases; bases outside gene matches: 4. This CDR3 has 16 residues. CDR1 and CDR2 (germline): SEHNR, FQNEAQ (reference sequence). The chain's CDR3 is CASSPGQGGSNQPQHF. As DNA, the CDR3 is TGTGCCAGCAGCCCCGGACAGGGGGGTAGCAATCAGCCCCAGCATTTT.

The CDR3 DNA sequence: TGTGCCAGCAGCCACCGTTTTGAGGGTGGATATGGCTACACCTTC. Encoded protein: CASSHRFEGGYGYTF. The chain joins TRBV7-8 to TRBJ1-2; D uncertain. Germline V gives CDR1 SGHVS, CDR2 FQNEAQ. V gave up 5 bases and J gave up 5 bases, with 18 bases separating them. This CDR3 spans 15 amino acids.

This clone was found once. The chain links TRBV21-1 to TRBJ2-7; the table's D call, TRBD2, has no DNA check behind it. TRBV21-1 is designated a pseudogene. The CDR3 totals 15 residues. The CDR3 nucleotides are TGTGCCAGCAGCAAAGAGTGGGAGAGGGTCGTCGAGCAGTACTTC. Translation: CASSKEWERVVEQYF.

This clone was counted between two and nine times. The rearrangement uses TRBV6-6 and TRBJ1-1; the match to TRBD1 covers 7 bases. Losses at the gene ends were 6 bases for V and 0 bases for J; bases not matched to a gene: 10. Germline values: CDR1 MNHNY, CDR2 SVGAGI (reference sequence). The CDR3 extends over 16 amino acids. The CDR3 region is CASSPRTGSMNTEAFF. The CDR3 DNA reads TGTGCCAGCAGCCCCAGGACAGGATCCATGAACACTGAAGCTTTCTTT.

The chain has TRBV23-1 and TRBJ2-7; 7 bases fit TRBD1. TRBV23-1 is recorded as an ORF, its role being uncertain. The trim removed 4 bases at V and 3 bases at J, leaving 6 bases unmatched. The CDR3 spans 14 residues. The CDR3 DNA reads as TGCGCCAGCAGTCGGGACAGCCGACACTACGAGCAGTACTTC. The encoded protein is CASSRDSRHYEQYF.

The J gene is TRBJ2-1, the V gene TRBV5-1, with 9 positions matching TRBD2. V shed 4 bases, J shed 4 bases, and the junction held 9 bases outside the gene matches. The CDR3 has 16 residues. CDR1 SGHRS and CDR2 YFSETQ come from the germline V gene. The CDR3 sequence is CASSPRLSGSYNEQFF. CDR3 DNA: TGCGCCAGCAGCCCCAGGCTTAGCGGGAGTTACAATGAGCAGTTCTTC.